A single sample gave rise to the 21 T cell receptor beta chains below, sequenced in a study of response to subunit inactivated influenza vaccine. In TCRdb, the RT-PCR reads were re-called with MiXCR into one record per CDR3 protein. The table shows about 190,000 distinct CDR3 sequences, with approximately 14% occurring only once. The sequencing used CD8+ T cells sorted from PBMCs, collected roughly 5 days after vaccination. These receptor sequences come from a man in his fifties who received an inactivated influenza vaccine.

This clonotype was recorded at least ten times. The rearrangement joins TRBV7-9 to TRBJ2-1, with 8 nucleotides matching TRBD1. V trimming: 5 bases; J trimming: 1 base; junction bases outside the gene matches: 7. Germline CDR1 and CDR2: SEHNR and FQNEAQ (reference sequence). The CDR3 contains 16 residues. The CDR3 region is CASSPDRGVSYNEQFF. CDR3 in DNA: TGTGCCAGCAGCCCCGACAGGGGAGTGTCCTACAATGAGCAGTTCTTC.

There are a few counts of this clonotype. The chain is built from TRBV2 and TRBJ2-1; the D is unclear. The CDR3 covers 16 residues. The germline V gene encodes CDR1 SNHLY and CDR2 FYNNEI. The V gene lost 5 bases and the J gene lost 1 base, with 15 bases spanning the gap. The CDR3 nucleotides read TGTGCCAGCAGTCAGACCCCATCCATATCCTACAATGAGCAGTTCTTC. Translated: CASSQTPSISYNEQFF.

Only a few counts were recorded for this clonotype. The CDR3 here is CASSVGAGSYNEQFF. In DNA, the CDR3 is TGTGCCAGCAGCGTAGGCGCGGGCTCCTACAATGAGCAGTTCTTC. The rearrangement joins TRBV9 to TRBJ2-1, with D maybe TRBD2 (5 bases). The germline gives CDR1 SGDLS, CDR2 YYNGEE. V gave up 0 bases and J gave up 0 bases, with 7 bases separating them. The CDR3 extends over 15 amino acids. The full variable domain, rest sourced from reference TRBV9 and TRBJ2-1, is DSGVTQTPKHLITATGQRVTLRCSPRSGDLSVYWYQQSLDQGLQFLIQYYNGEERAKGNILERFSAQQFPDLHSELNLSSLELGDSALYFCASSVGAGSYNEQFFGPGTRLTVL.

This chain links TRBV9 with TRBJ2-2; TRBD2 might be the D (5 bases). The germline V and J ends were trimmed by 3 bases and 14 bases, with 17 bases remaining between them. The CDR3 sequence is 13 residues long. Germline V gives CDR1 SGDLS, CDR2 YYNGEE. This chain's CDR3 is CASSADGVRSLFF. CDR3 nucleotides: TGTGCCAGCAGCGCCGACGGGGTCCGGTCACTGTTTTTT. Full variable domain (outside the CDR3, taken from reference TRBV9 and TRBJ2-2): DSGVTQTPKHLITATGQRVTLRCSPRSGDLSVYWYQQSLDQGLQFLIQYYNGEERAKGNILERFSAQQFPDLHSELNLSSLELGDSALYFCASSADGVRSLFFGEGSRLTVL.

This clonotype was recorded once. The gene calls are TRBV20-1 and TRBJ2-7; D may be TRBD2 (6 bases). The germline V gene encodes CDR1 DFQATT and CDR2 SNEGSKA (reference sequence). Trimming cost V 4 bases and J 4 bases, with 17 bases left between them. CDR3 length equals 14 residues. The CDR3 reads CSANQLAGLYEQYF. CDR3 DNA: TGCAGTGCTAACCAACTAGCCGGGCTATACGAGCAGTACTTC.

There are a few counts of this clonotype. CDR3 in amino acids: CAISSPLGNEQFF. The CDR3 DNA follows: TGTGCCATCAGTTCTCCTCTGGGCAATGAGCAGTTCTTC. The chain joins TRBV10-3 to TRBJ2-1; D is unresolved. CDR1 is ENHRY, CDR2 SYGVKD, per germline. Between the trimmed V and J ends, which lost 5 bases and 6 bases, there was a span of 11 bases. This CDR3 contains 13 residues.

This clonotype came up a few times. The V and J genes are TRBV14 and TRBJ1-2, with D tentatively TRBD1 (6 bases). This CDR3 region has 14 residues. Germline CDR1 SGHDN, CDR2 FVKESK. V dropped 3 bases and J dropped 4 bases, with 12 bases sitting between them. The CDR3 spells CASSQTDRFYGYTF. The CDR3 nucleotides read TGTGCCAGCAGCCAGACAGACAGGTTCTATGGCTACACCTTC. Complete variable domain (other parts from reference TRBV14 and TRBJ1-2): EAGVTQFPSHSVIEKGQTVTLRCDPISGHDNLYWYRRVMGKEIKFLLHFVKESKQDESGMPNNRFLAERTGGTYSTLKVQPAELEDSGVYFCASSQTDRFYGYTFGSGTRLTVV.

This clonotype was seen a handful of times. The chain combines TRBV29-1 with TRBJ2-7, with D maybe TRBD1 (7 bases). This CDR3 contains 14 residues. Germline V gene lookup returns CDR1 SQVTM and CDR2 ANQGSEA. Trimming pared 0 bases from V and 3 bases from J, leaving 12 bases between. CDR3 coding DNA: TGCAGCGTTGAAGATCGCGGGACAGACTACGAGCAGTACTTC. Encoded protein: CSVEDRGTDYEQYF.

In this sample, this clonotype turned up many times. CDR3 coding DNA: TGTGCCAGCAGCGTAGTATTTGGAATAATGTGGCGGGGGGTCACCTACGAGCAGTACTTC. Translating it yields CASSVVFGIMWRGVTYEQYF. The rearrangement uses TRBV9 and TRBJ2-7; TRBD2 agrees at 8 bases. V shed 0 bases and J 2 bases; nucleotides not matched to a gene: 19. Germline values: CDR1 SGDLS, CDR2 YYNGEE. This CDR3 is 20 amino acids long.

This clonotype showed up many times. CDR3 loop: CSVWGGSYNEQFF. DNA of the CDR3: TGCAGCGTTTGGGGGGGCTCCTACAATGAGCAGTTCTTC. The chain couples TRBV29-1 to TRBJ2-1; 7 bases map to TRBD2. CDR1 and CDR2 from the germline V gene are SQVTM and ANQGSEA. This CDR3 spans 13 amino acids. V was clipped by 5 bases and J by 0 bases; unmatched bases: 1.

This clonotype was counted ten times or more. V gene TRBV5-5 combines with J gene TRBJ2-3, with D uncertain. The CDR3 is made up of 14 amino acids. V was clipped by 0 bases and J by 7 bases, with 12 bases between them. Germline V gene data show CDR1 as SGHKS and CDR2 as YYEKEE (reference sequence). The CDR3 loop is CASSLDSSYNTQYF. In DNA, the CDR3 is TGTGCCAGCAGCTTGGATAGCAGCTACAATACGCAGTATTTT. Full variable domain (remainder filled in from reference TRBV5-5 and TRBJ2-3): DAGVTQSPTHLIKTRGQQVTLRCSPISGHKSVSWYQQVLGQGPQFIFQYYEKEERGRGNFPDRFSARQFPNYSSELNVNALLLGDSALYLCASSLDSSYNTQYFGPGTRLTVL.

This clonotype came up many times. The V and J genes are TRBV12-3 or TRBV12-4 and TRBJ1-1, with unresolved D. The CDR3 covers 14 residues. V was trimmed by 2 bases and J by 1 base, leaving 8 bases between them. CDR3 region: CASSLSRGNTEAFF. The CDR3 nucleotides read TGTGCCAGCAGTTTATCGAGAGGGAACACTGAAGCTTTCTTT.

This clonotype has only one observation. The chain employs TRBV7-9 and TRBJ2-7; D is perhaps TRBD1 (5 bases). From germline, CDR1 is SEHNR and CDR2 FQNEAQ (reference sequence). Deletions cut 8 bases from V and 3 bases from J, with 17 bases between. CDR3 length: 14 residues. CDR3 DNA: TGTGCCAGCGCCGACAGTAAGTTGGACTACGAGCAGTACTTC. Translated, it gives CASADSKLDYEQYF.

The rearrangement links TRBV28 to TRBJ1-1; no clear D. Trimming shortened V by 1 base and J by 0 bases, and 6 bases separated the two germline ends. The CDR3 loop spans 14 amino acids. Germline assignment: CDR1 MDHEN and CDR2 SYDVKM. CDR3 bases: TGTGCCAGCAGTTTATCCGGGTTGAACACTGAAGCTTTCTTT. It translates to CASSLSGLNTEAFF.

V is TRBV5-1 and J is TRBJ2-1; D unresolved. CDR3 length: 16 amino acids. Between the trimmed V and J ends, which lost 0 bases and 1 base, there was a span of 11 bases. Looked up from germline, CDR1 is SGHRS and CDR2 is YFSETQ. This chain's CDR3 is CASSLGWVGSYNEQFF. Here the CDR3 DNA reads TGCGCCAGCAGCTTGGGCTGGGTAGGTTCCTACAATGAGCAGTTCTTC. The full variable domain, with the rest looked up from reference TRBV5-1 and TRBJ2-1, is KAGVTQTPRYLIKTRGQQVTLSCSPISGHRSVSWYQQTPGQGLQFLFEYFSETQRNKGNFPGRFSGRQFSNSRSEMNVSTLELGDSALYLCASSLGWVGSYNEQFFGPGTRLTVL.

Only a few counts were recorded for this clonotype. The V call is TRBV29-1, the J call TRBJ2-7; tentatively, D is TRBD2 (6 bases). V lost 1 base to trimming and J lost 4 bases, with 11 bases between them. Germline V CDR1 and CDR2: SQVTM, ANQGSEA. The CDR3 has 13 amino acids. The DNA for the CDR3 is TGCAGCGTTGAAGCGGGGGAAGGTTACGAGCAGTACTTC. Protein: CSVEAGEGYEQYF.

The rearrangement links TRBV9 to TRBJ2-1, with 8 bases fitting TRBD1. Germline loops: CDR1 SGDLS, CDR2 YYNGEE. CDR3 length: 17 residues. Trimming removed 4 bases from V and 2 bases from J; junction bases left unmatched: 11. The DNA for the CDR3 is TGTGCCAGCAGCTTAACCCCGGGGACAGGAACCTACAATGAGCAGTTCTTC. Amino acids: CASSLTPGTGTYNEQFF.

This clonotype has ten or more counts. The J gene is TRBJ1-5, the V gene TRBV4-1, with no clear D. The CDR3 has 14 residues. Germline V gene lookup returns CDR1 MGHRA and CDR2 YSYEKL. With 3 bases removed from V and 6 bases from J, the gap between germline ends came to 12 bases. The chain's CDR3 is CASSQVDRGQPQHF. CDR3 nucleotides: TGCGCCAGCAGCCAGGTGGATCGGGGTCAGCCCCAGCATTTT.

This clonotype has just a few counts. The chain joins TRBV5-1 to TRBJ2-1; tentative D call: TRBD2 (6 bases). V lost 1 base and J lost 3, with 11 bases in between. CDR3 length equals 15 residues. The germline CDR1 and CDR2 sequences are SGHRS and YFSETQ. The CDR3 region is CASSLMDGGYNEQFF. CDR3 DNA: TGCGCCAGCAGCTTGATGGACGGGGGCTACAATGAGCAGTTCTTC. Full variable domain (remainder filled in from reference TRBV5-1 and TRBJ2-1): KAGVTQTPRYLIKTRGQQVTLSCSPISGHRSVSWYQQTPGQGLQFLFEYFSETQRNKGNFPGRFSGRQFSNSRSEMNVSTLELGDSALYLCASSLMDGGYNEQFFGPGTRLTVL.

This clonotype was seen more than once but under ten times. This chain uses TRBV12-3 or TRBV12-4 with TRBJ2-1; 10 positions match TRBD2. The V gene end was trimmed by 2 bases and the J gene end by 7 bases; junction bases not matched to a gene: 5. This CDR3 is built from 15 residues. CDR3 DNA sequence: TGTGCCAGCAGTTTACCAGGACTAGCGGTAAATGAGCAGTTCTTC. Translated, it gives CASSLPGLAVNEQFF.

The chain links TRBV7-8 to TRBJ2-3, with TRBD1 matching over 10 bases. The CDR3 has 18 residues. The V gene's germline CDR1 is SGHVS and CDR2 FQNEAQ. V shed 1 base and J 6 bases; nucleotides not matched to a gene: 13. CDR3 DNA sequence: TGTGCCAGCAGCTTAGGTTACTCCGGGACAGGGGCAAAGGATACGCAGTATTTT. Translated: CASSLGYSGTGAKDTQYF.